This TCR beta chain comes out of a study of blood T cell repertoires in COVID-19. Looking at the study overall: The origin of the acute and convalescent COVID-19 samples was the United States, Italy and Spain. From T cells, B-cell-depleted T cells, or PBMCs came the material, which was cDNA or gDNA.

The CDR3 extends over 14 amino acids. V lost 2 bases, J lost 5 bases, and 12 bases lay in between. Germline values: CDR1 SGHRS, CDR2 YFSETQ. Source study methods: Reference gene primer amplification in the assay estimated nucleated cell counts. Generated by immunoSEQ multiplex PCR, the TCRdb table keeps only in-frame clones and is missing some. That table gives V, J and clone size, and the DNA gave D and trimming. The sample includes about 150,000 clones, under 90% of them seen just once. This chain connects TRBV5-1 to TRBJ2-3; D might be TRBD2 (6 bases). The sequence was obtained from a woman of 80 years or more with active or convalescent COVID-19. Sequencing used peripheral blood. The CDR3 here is CASSLSGGGDTQYF. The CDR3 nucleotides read TGCGCCAGCAGCTTATCCGGGGGTGGAGATACGCAGTATTTT.